Included here is one T cell receptor beta chain sequence, with context. This sample was taken from a study of blood T cell repertoires in COVID-19. Study details: Sample material is recorded as cDNA or gDNA derived from T cells, B-cell-depleted T cells, or PBMCs.

Original methodology: Reference gene primer amplification gave nucleated cell count estimates. Produced via immunoSEQ multiplex PCR; TCRdb's table is partial and in-frame only. V and J calls and clone size are given by that table; D and trimming were obtained from the DNA. The data show fewer than 70,000 clones, with roughly 88% seen just once and about 3.2% held by the top ten. Trimming removed 4 bases from V and 2 bases from J, with 6 bases in between. CDR1 and CDR2 from the germline V gene are SNHLY and FYNNEI. The CDR3 contains 13 residues. The chain couples TRBV2 to TRBJ2-1; possible D gene TRBD1, 6 bases. The sample was peripheral blood. This clonotype was obtained from a human donor in a cohort sampled during active COVID-19. This CDR3 is CASSGDTYNEQFF. The CDR3 region has the DNA TGTGCCAGCAGTGGGGACACCTACAATGAGCAGTTCTTC.